These 2 T cell receptor beta chains came from one sample sequenced in a study of blood T cell repertoires in COVID-19. Generated by immunoSEQ multiplex PCR, the TCRdb table keeps only in-frame clones and is missing some. This table has roughly 250,000 clones, roughly 85% appearing once. Sequenced sample: peripheral blood. The origin of the receptors is a man aged 40-50 years with acute or convalescent COVID-19.

The chain uses TRBV5-3 and TRBJ1-1; TRBD1 agrees at 9 bases. TRBV5-3 is given ORF status, its function remaining uncertain. V gave up 0 bases and J gave up 5 bases; unmatched junction bases: 14. The CDR3 totals 18 residues. CDR3 sequence reads: CARSLVHGQGNIVTEAFF. The CDR3 DNA sequence: TGTGCCAGAAGCTTGGTACACGGACAGGGGAATATAGTAACTGAAGCTTTCTTT.

This chain links TRBV7-2 with TRBJ1-5; 7 nucleotides match TRBD1. Germline lookup yields CDR1 SGHTA and CDR2 FQGNSA. The CDR3 is 15 residues long. V shed 1 base, J shed 2 bases, and the junction held 2 bases outside the gene matches. CDR3 DNA sequence: TGTGCCAGCAGCTTAGGAGGGGGCCGCAATCAGCCCCAGCATTTT. This gives the protein CASSLGGGRNQPQHF.